The sequence of this T cell receptor beta chain was determined in a study of cytomegalovirus exposure and HLA in healthy donors. Study findings and constraints: Cytomegalovirus status, reportedly, was diagnosed with high specificity and sensitivity by the classifier.

Using immunoSEQ multiplex PCR, the repertoire was profiled, and TCRdb retains in-frame clones only, with some absent. The sample holds 120,000 or so clones, around 90% seen once. There are 16 residues in the CDR3. J gave up 5 bases and V 3 bases, and 9 bases lay outside the gene matches. The germline V gene has CDR1 MRHNA and CDR2 SNTAGT. Comment on this clone: Its antigen is as yet unknown.

The sequence was obtained from a woman aged 18 to 35 in good health and CMV-seronegative. The chain recombines TRBV6-4 with TRBJ1-5; 8 bases are shared with TRBD1. Sequenced material: PBMCs. CDR3 sequence (DNA): TGTGCCAGCAGTGAACAGGACAGGGTCGTTGATCAGCCCCAGCATTTT. Protein sequence: CASSEQDRVVDQPQHF.